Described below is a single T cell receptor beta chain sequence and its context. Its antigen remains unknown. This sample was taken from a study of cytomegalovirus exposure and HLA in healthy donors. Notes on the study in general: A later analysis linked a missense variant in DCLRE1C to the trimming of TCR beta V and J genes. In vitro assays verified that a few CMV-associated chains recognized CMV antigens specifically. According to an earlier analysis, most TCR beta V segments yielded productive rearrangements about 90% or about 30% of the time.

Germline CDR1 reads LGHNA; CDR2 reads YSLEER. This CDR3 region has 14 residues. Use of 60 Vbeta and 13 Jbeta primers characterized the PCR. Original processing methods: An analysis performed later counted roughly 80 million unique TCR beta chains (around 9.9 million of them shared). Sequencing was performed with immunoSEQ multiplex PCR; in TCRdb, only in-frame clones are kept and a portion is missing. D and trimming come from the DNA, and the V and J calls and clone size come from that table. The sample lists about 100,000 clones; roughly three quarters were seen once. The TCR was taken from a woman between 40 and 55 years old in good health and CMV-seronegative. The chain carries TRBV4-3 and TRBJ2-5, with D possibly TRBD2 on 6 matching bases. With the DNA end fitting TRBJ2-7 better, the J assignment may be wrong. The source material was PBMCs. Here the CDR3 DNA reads TGCGCCAGCAGCCAAGAGCGGGACGGGAGCGAGCAGTACTTC. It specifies CASSQERDGSEQYF.